This T cell receptor beta chain is drawn from a study of regulatory T cells in long-lasting Graves disease. With iRepertoire HTBI primers and Arm-PCR of CDR3 regions, TCR beta libraries were built. MiXCR, run by TCRdb on the multiplex PCR reads, gives a single entry per CDR3 protein. The sample contains over 300,000 distinct CDR3 sequences, around 15% of which appear only once. This clonotype was recorded at least ten times. This CDR3 comprises 15 residues. Per the germline V gene, CDR1 is MDHEN and CDR2 is SYDVKM. J lost 5 bases, V lost 3 bases, and 7 bases had no gene match. Time point reported: newly diagnosed GD, antithyroid drugs for less than 3 months. Construction of the TCR library relied on RNA isolated from PBMCs. Roughly 8.3 milliliters of peripheral blood were taken and placed in EDTA tubes.

This sequence was found in a female donor with Graves disease. This specimen was peripheral blood mononuclear cells (PBMCs), taken at new diagnosis, from a patient treated with antithyroid drugs. The V and J genes are TRBV28 and TRBJ2-5, with TRBD1 identical over 9 bases. In nucleotides, the CDR3 is TGTGCCAGCAGTTTTGGAACAGGGGGCCAGGAGACCCAGTACTTC. It yields the protein CASSFGTGGQETQYF.